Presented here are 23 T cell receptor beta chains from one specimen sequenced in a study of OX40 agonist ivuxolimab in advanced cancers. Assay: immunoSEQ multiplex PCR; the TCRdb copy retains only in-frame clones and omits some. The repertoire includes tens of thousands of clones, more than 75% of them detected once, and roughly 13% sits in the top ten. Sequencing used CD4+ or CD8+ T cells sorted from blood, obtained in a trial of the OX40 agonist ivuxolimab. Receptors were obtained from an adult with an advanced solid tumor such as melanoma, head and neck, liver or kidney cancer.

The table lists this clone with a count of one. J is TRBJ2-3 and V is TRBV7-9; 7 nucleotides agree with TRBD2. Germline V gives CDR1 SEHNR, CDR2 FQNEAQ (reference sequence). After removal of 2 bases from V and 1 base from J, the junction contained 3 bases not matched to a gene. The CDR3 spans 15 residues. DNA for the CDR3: TGTGCCAGCAGCTTACTTGCGGGAGGCACAGATACGCAGTATTTT. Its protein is CASSLLAGGTDTQYF.

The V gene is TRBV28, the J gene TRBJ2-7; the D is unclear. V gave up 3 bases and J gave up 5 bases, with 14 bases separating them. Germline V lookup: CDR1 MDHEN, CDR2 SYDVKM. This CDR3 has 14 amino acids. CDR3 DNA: TGTGCCAGCAGTTTCGGCGGAAACCTCAACGAGCAGTACTTC. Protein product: CASSFGGNLNEQYF. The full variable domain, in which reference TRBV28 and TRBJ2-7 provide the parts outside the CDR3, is DVKVTQSSRYLVKRTGEKVFLECVQDMDHENMFWYRQDPGLGLRLIYFSYDVKMKEKGDIPEGYSVSREKKERFSLILESASTNQTSMYLCASSFGGNLNEQYFGPGTRLTVT.

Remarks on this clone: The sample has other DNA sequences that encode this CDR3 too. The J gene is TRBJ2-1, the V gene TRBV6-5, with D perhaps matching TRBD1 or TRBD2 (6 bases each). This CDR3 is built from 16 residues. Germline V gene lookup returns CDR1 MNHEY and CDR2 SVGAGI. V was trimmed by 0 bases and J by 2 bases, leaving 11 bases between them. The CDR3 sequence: CASSYSEGGPYNEQFF. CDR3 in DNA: TGTGCCAGCAGTTACTCGGAGGGGGGACCCTACAATGAGCAGTTCTTC.

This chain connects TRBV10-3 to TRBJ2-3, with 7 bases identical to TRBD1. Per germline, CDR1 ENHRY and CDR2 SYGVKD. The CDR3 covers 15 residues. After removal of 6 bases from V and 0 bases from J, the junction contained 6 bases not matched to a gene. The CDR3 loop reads CAIREGTASTDTQYF. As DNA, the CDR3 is TGTGCCATCAGAGAAGGGACAGCTAGCACAGATACGCAGTATTTT.

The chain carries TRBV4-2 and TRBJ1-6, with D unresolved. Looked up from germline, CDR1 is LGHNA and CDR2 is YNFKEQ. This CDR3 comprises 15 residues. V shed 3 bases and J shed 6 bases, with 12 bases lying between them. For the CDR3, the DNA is TGTGCCAGCAGCCAGCGGACCCGGAGTAATTCACCCCTCCACTTT. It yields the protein CASSQRTRSNSPLHF.

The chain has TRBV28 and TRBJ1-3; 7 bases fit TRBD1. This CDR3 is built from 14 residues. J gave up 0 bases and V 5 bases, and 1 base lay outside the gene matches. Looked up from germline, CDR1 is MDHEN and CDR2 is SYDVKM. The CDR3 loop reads CASSRQGSGNTIYF. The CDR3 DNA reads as TGTGCCAGCAGTAGACAGGGCTCTGGAAACACCATATATTTT. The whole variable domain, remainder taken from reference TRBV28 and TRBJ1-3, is DVKVTQSSRYLVKRTGEKVFLECVQDMDHENMFWYRQDPGLGLRLIYFSYDVKMKEKGDIPEGYSVSREKKERFSLILESASTNQTSMYLCASSRQGSGNTIYFGEGSWLTVV.

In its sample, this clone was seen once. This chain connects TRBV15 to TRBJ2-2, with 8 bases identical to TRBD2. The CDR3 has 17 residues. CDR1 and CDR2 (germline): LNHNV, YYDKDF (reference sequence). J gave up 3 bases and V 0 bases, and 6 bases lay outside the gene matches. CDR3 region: CATSRDLGLEDTGELFF. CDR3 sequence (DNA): TGTGCCACCAGCAGAGATTTGGGACTAGAAGACACCGGGGAGCTGTTTTTT.

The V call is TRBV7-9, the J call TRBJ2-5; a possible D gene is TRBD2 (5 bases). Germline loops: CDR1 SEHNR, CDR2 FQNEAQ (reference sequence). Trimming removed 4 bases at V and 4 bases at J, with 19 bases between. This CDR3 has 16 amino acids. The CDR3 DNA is TGTGCCAGCAGCTCGGGGATCTGGGGTCTGGGAGAGACCCAGTACTTC. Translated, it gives CASSSGIWGLGETQYF.

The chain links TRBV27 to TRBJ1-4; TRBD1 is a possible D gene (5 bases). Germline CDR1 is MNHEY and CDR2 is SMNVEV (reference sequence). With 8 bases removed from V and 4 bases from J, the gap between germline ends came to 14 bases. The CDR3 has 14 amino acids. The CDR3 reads CASRPGLYNEKLFF. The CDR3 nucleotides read TGTGCCAGCCGGCCAGGGTTGTATAATGAAAAACTGTTTTTT.

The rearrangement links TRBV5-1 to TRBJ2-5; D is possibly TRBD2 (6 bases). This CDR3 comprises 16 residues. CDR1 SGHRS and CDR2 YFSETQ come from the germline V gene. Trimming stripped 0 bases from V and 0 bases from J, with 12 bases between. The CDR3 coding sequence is TGCGCCAGCAGCTTGGTTGGGGGAGGTCACCAAGAGACCCAGTACTTC. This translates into CASSLVGGGHQETQYF. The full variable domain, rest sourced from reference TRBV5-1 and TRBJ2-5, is KAGVTQTPRYLIKTRGQQVTLSCSPISGHRSVSWYQQTPGQGLQFLFEYFSETQRNKGNFPGRFSGRQFSNSRSEMNVSTLELGDSALYLCASSLVGGGHQETQYFGPGTRLLVL.

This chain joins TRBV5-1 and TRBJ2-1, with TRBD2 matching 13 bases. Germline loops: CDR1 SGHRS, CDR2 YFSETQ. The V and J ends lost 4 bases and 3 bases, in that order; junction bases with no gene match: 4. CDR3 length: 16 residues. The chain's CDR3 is CASSLGLAGDYNEQFF. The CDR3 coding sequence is TGCGCCAGCAGCCTAGGACTAGCGGGAGACTACAATGAGCAGTTCTTC.

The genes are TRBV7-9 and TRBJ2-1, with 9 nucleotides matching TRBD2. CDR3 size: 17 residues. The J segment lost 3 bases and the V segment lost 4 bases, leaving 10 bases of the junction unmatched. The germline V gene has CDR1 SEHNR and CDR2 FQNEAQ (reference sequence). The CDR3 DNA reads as TGTGCCAGCAGCTCAGAGCGAGCACTAGCGGGCTACAATGAGCAGTTCTTC. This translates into CASSSERALAGYNEQFF.

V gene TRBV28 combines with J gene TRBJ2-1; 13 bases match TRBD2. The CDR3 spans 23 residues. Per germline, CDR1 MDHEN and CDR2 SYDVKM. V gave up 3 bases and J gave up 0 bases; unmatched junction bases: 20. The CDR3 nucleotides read TGTGCCAGCAGTTTCGTTGGACAGGGAACTAGCGGGAGGGCCCTGAGCTCCTACAATGAGCAGTTCTTC. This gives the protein CASSFVGQGTSGRALSSYNEQFF.

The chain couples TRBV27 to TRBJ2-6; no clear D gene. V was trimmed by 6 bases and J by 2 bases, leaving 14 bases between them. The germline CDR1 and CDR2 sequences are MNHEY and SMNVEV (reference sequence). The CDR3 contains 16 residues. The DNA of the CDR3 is TGTGCCAGCAGCTCTCCTCTCGGTACTGGGGCCAACGTCCTGACTTTC. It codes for CASSSPLGTGANVLTF.

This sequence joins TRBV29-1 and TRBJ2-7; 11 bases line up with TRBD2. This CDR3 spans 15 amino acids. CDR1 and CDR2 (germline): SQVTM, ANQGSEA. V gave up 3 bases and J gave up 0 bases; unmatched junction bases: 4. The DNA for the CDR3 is TGCAGCGTTGACAATCTAGCGGGGGGCTCCTACGAGCAGTACTTC. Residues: CSVDNLAGGSYEQYF.

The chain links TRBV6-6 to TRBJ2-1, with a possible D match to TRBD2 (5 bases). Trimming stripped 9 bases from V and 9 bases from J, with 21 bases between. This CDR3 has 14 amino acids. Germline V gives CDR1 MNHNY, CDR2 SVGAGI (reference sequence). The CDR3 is CASQQRPRRGEQFF. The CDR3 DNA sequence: TGTGCCAGTCAACAACGCCCTAGACGGGGTGAGCAGTTCTTC.

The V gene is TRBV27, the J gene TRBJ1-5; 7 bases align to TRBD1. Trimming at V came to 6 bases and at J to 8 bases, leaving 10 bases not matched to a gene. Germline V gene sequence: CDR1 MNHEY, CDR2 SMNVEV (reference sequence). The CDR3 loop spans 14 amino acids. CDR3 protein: CASSRTQGIEPQHF. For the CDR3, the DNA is TGTGCCAGCAGCCGTACACAGGGGATCGAGCCCCAGCATTTT.

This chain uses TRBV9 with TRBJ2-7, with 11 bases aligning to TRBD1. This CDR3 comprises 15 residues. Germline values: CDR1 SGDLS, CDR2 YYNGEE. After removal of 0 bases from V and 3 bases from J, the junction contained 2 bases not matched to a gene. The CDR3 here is CASSVAGTGGYEQYF. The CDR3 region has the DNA TGTGCCAGCAGCGTAGCCGGGACAGGGGGCTACGAGCAGTACTTC.

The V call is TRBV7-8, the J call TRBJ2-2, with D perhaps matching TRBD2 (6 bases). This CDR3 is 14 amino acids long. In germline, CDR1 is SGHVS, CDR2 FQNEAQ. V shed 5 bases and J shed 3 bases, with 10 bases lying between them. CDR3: CASSPGEYTGELFF. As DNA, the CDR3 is TGTGCCAGCAGCCCGGGGGAGTACACCGGGGAGCTGTTTTTT.

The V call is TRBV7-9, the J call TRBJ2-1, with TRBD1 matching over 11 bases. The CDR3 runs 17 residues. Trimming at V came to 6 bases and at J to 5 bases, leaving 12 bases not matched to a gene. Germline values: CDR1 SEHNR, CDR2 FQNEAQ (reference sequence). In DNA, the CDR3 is TGTGCCAGCAGGGGACAGGGGGGGCCAGCGGTCCACAATGAGCAGTTCTTC. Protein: CASRGQGGPAVHNEQFF.

The CDR3 nucleotides are TGTGCCAGCAGCCCGCCTAATAGGCAGTACGAGCAGTACTTC. Its translation is CASSPPNRQYEQYF. This chain links TRBV4-2 with TRBJ2-7; D gene uncertain. Germline V gene data show CDR1 as LGHNA and CDR2 as YNFKEQ. Between the trimmed V and J ends, which lost 4 bases and 4 bases, there was a span of 14 bases. This CDR3 has 14 amino acids.

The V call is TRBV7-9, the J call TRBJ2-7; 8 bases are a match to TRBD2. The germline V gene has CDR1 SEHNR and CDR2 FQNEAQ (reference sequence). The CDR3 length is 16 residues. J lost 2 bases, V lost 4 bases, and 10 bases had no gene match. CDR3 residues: CASSWNPGLGPYEQYF. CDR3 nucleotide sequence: TGTGCCAGCAGCTGGAACCCGGGACTAGGGCCCTACGAGCAGTACTTC.

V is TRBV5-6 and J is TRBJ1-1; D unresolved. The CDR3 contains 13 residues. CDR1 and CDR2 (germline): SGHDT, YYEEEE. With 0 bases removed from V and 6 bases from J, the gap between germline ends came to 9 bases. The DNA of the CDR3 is TGTGCCAGCAGCTTGGGACCGTCGGCTGAAGCTTTCTTT. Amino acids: CASSLGPSAEAFF.